Given below is one T cell receptor (beta chain) in context. This clone's antigen is unknown. No much larger clone exists at a distance of one base, and base qualities are not known. Collaborating institutions collected whole blood in K2EDTA tubes following their own protocols. For TCRbeta analysis, collaborator samples were shipped as frozen whole blood, as isolated PBMCs, or as DNA extracted from either sample type. The data were taken from a study of blood T cell repertoires in COVID-19 (dated by TCRdb to 2020 to 2022). Background on the whole study: Samples covering the acute and convalescent phases of COVID-19 were provided by collaborators in the United States, Italy and Spain. The material from the prospective study consisted of cDNA or gDNA derived from T cells, B-cell-depleted T cells, or PBMCs. The dataset comprised deeply sampled blood TCRbeta repertoires from subjects exposed to, actively infected with, or recovered from COVID-19. The repertoires were made available in a free public database intended to serve as a resource for research on the immune response to SARS-CoV-2. The samples were drawn from two sources: the first 160 participants of the ongoing ImmuneRACE study, and some 1,300 subjects contributed by 6 global collaborators. Sample metadata almost always included a de-identified subject ID, COVID-19 status, age in years and sex. Where available, HLA class I and class II types were obtained from metadata supplied by the sample provider rather than from assay-based typing. General study outcomes and caveats: The amount of clinical and demographic metadata varied by source and participant and was provided uncurated.

V has 0 bases trimmed and J has 6 bases trimmed; junction bases matching no gene number 5. The germline V gene supplies CDR1 SGHRS and CDR2 YFSETQ. From its cysteine to its phenylalanine, the CDR3 spans 17 amino acids. Only the CDR3 DNA stays, 51 bases, in frame from base 1. TCRbeta CDR3 regions were amplified from genomic DNA using the immunoSEQ Assay, a bias-controlled multiplex PCR. Under the source paper's analysis protocol: The number of nucleated cells in each sample was estimated by amplification of reference gene primers within the assay. To quantify the absolute abundance of each unique TCRbeta CDR3 rearrangement, sequence reads were collapsed and filtered. For each sample, productive Simpson clonality was calculated by taking the square root of Simpson's diversity index across productive rearrangements. Entries here come from immuneACCESS through TCRdb and include only in-frame sequences with V and J called. Some clones fail to appear in such tables; in the studies checked, an unresolved V gene covers under half of the shortfall, and the cause of the remainder is unknown. The DNA gave D and trimming, while V, J and clone size come from that table. Present in this sample are 65,000 to 85,000 clones, 83% of which were seen just once. Over 4.5% of the sample goes to the ten largest clones.

The chain was built from TRBV5-1 and TRBJ2-2; TRBD2 agrees with 13 junctional bases. This clonotype was sampled from a man in his fifties with active COVID-19. The specimen was peripheral blood. The DNA sequence is as follows: TGCGCCAGCAGCTTGGCCGGGACTAGCGGGATGTCCGGGGAGCTGTTTTTT. It translates to CASSLAGTSGMSGELFF.